The 23 T cell receptor beta chains in this list originate from one sample, sequenced in a study of T cell changes during pregnancy in multiple sclerosis. The assay was immunoSEQ multiplex PCR, and TCRdb's table has in-frame clones only and misses some. The sample shows tens of thousands of clones, roughly 90% of them seen only once. The starting material was CD4+ T cells from peripheral blood mononuclear cells, obtained in the first trimester of pregnancy. The receptors come from a female donor in good health, enrolled as a control in a pregnancy study.

The V call is TRBV6-5, the J call TRBJ2-2; 8 bases are a match to TRBD1. Germline V lookup: CDR1 MNHEY, CDR2 SVGAGI. This CDR3 contains 16 residues. The junction had 8 bases not matched to a gene; V was cut back by 2 bases and J by 6 bases. DNA for the CDR3: TGTGCCAGCAGTTACACGTACAGGGGGTTGGCCGGGGAGCTGTTTTTT. This codes for CASSYTYRGLAGELFF.

This clone appeared once. V and J are TRBV4-2 and TRBJ2-2, with 7 positions matching TRBD1. The V gene end was trimmed by 4 bases and the J gene end by 4 bases; junction bases not matched to a gene: 6. The V gene's germline CDR1 is LGHNA and CDR2 YNFKEQ. CDR3 length equals 15 residues. Here the CDR3 DNA reads TGTGCCAGCAGCCTACCACAGGGGAGCACCGGGGAGCTGTTTTTT. This gives the protein CASSLPQGSTGELFF.

In the case of this clone: At the DNA level, this CDR3 is encoded by other sequences in the same sample as well. CDR3 amino acids: CASSPRGADTEAFF. CDR3 bases: TGTGCCAGCTCACCTCGGGGGGCGGACACTGAAGCTTTCTTT. The chain uses TRBV18 and TRBJ1-1; the D gene is possibly TRBD1 (6 bases). V was pared by 3 bases and J by 3 bases, with 11 bases between. The germline CDR1 and CDR2 sequences are KGHSH and LQKENI. CDR3 size: 14 residues. Together with reference TRBV18 and TRBJ1-1, the CDR3 gives the full variable domain: NAGVMQNPRHLVRRRGQEARLRCSPMKGHSHVYWYRQLPEEGLKFMVYLQKENIIDESGMPKERFSAEFPKEGPSILRIQQVVRGDSAAYFCASSPRGADTEAFFGQGTRLTVV.

This rearrangement joins TRBV2 to TRBJ2-7, with TRBD2 matching 9 bases. The CDR3 length is 15 residues. CDR1 and CDR2 from the germline V gene are SNHLY and FYNNEI. J gave up 4 bases and V 6 bases, and 10 bases lay outside the gene matches. The DNA of the CDR3 is TGTGCCAGCAGCCCCTCCCTAGCGGGGCGATACGAGCAGTACTTC. Residues: CASSPSLAGRYEQYF.

This clone was counted once. The rearrangement uses TRBV7-9 and TRBJ1-4; D might be TRBD1 (5 bases). V was clipped by 2 bases and J by 0 bases, with 16 bases between them. This CDR3 comprises 18 residues. Germline V lookup: CDR1 SEHNR, CDR2 FQNEAQ (reference sequence). The CDR3 DNA reads as TGTGCCAGCAGCTTACGGCAGGGCTCGGTCGCAACTAATGAAAAACTGTTTTTT. Translated, it gives CASSLRQGSVATNEKLFF.

A remark on this clone: No DNA is shown, since the ends of the CDR3 on it are uncertain; the CDR3 is the one TCRdb lists. The V and J genes are TRBV7-2 and TRBJ2-2; TRBD2, the D gene given by the table, was not confirmed from the DNA. Including both end residues, the CDR3 is 15 amino acids long. CDR1 is SGHTA, CDR2 FQGNSA, per germline. The CDR3 sequence: CASSLFFGETGELFF.

The rearrangement joins TRBV5-1 to TRBJ2-7; 10 bases match TRBD1. Trimming took 0 bases from V and 4 from J; bases not matched to a gene: 4. This CDR3 spans 15 amino acids. Germline values: CDR1 SGHRS, CDR2 YFSETQ. CDR3 sequence: CASSLGGTGVYEQYF. CDR3 nucleotide sequence: TGCGCCAGCAGCTTGGGCGGGACAGGGGTATACGAGCAGTACTTC.

The chain carries TRBV19 and TRBJ1-5; D remains unclear. The CDR3 spans 17 residues. With 1 base removed from V and 2 bases from J, the gap between germline ends came to 15 bases. The germline CDR1 and CDR2 sequences are LNHDA and SQIVND (reference sequence). The chain's CDR3 is CASSIGGGLDRNQPQHF. The CDR3 bases are TGTGCCAGTAGTATAGGGGGAGGGTTGGATCGCAATCAGCCCCAGCATTTT.

The V call is TRBV7-9, the J call TRBJ2-1; no clear D. Germline loops: CDR1 SEHNR, CDR2 FQNEAQ (reference sequence). Trimming stripped 5 bases from V and 10 bases from J, with 15 bases between. This CDR3 comprises 13 residues. The CDR3 DNA reads as TGTGCCAGCAGCCCTGCGAGGCTCCACGAGCAGTTCTTC. Translation: CASSPARLHEQFF.

This chain uses TRBV30 with TRBJ2-5; 7 nucleotides match TRBD2. The CDR3 sequence is 13 residues long. V dropped 5 bases and J dropped 1; count of bases not matched to a gene: 4. Germline CDR1 GTSNPN, CDR2 SVGIG (reference sequence). The CDR3 region is CAWGSGAQETQYF. CDR3 nucleotides: TGTGCCTGGGGGAGCGGGGCCCAAGAGACCCAGTACTTC.

The V gene is TRBV30, the J gene TRBJ2-1; 8 nucleotides line up with TRBD2. V shed 0 bases, J shed 9 bases, and the junction held 13 bases outside the gene matches. Germline lookup yields CDR1 GTSNPN and CDR2 SVGIG (reference sequence). The CDR3 consists of 16 residues. The CDR3 loop is CAWSVPETSAQVEQFF. For the CDR3, the DNA is TGTGCCTGGAGTGTACCGGAGACTAGCGCTCAGGTTGAGCAGTTCTTC.

This clone has a handful of counts. The J gene is TRBJ1-2, the V gene TRBV28, with a weak D call TRBD1 (5 bases). The CDR3 totals 16 residues. CDR1 is MDHEN and CDR2 is SYDVKM in the germline V gene. The ends were cut back, 2 bases at V and 3 bases at J, with 16 bases in the middle. The CDR3 nucleotides are TGTGCCAGCAGTTTAAATCCCTACGCGGGACACTATGGCTACACCTTC. Protein sequence: CASSLNPYAGHYGYTF.

J is TRBJ1-1 and V is TRBV7-2; possible D gene TRBD1, 5 bases. Germline lookup yields CDR1 SGHTA and CDR2 FQGNSA. This CDR3 region has 14 residues. Trimming stripped 4 bases from V and 0 bases from J, with 9 bases between. DNA for the CDR3: TGTGCCAGCAGCTCGGCCAGGGTGAACACTGAAGCTTTCTTT. It yields the protein CASSSARVNTEAFF.

V and J are TRBV9 and TRBJ1-2; perhaps TRBD1 as D (6 bases). Germline V gene sequence: CDR1 SGDLS, CDR2 YYNGEE. The CDR3 sequence is 14 residues long. Trimming shortened V by 4 bases and J by 8 bases, and 18 bases separated the two germline ends. In nucleotides, the CDR3 is TGTGCCAGCAGCCAACAAACACAGGGTAACGGCTACACCTTC. Protein sequence: CASSQQTQGNGYTF.

This chain links TRBV28 with TRBJ1-2, with 9 bases identical to TRBD1. Germline assignment: CDR1 MDHEN and CDR2 SYDVKM. V was clipped by 5 bases and J by 8 bases; unmatched bases: 3. The CDR3 has 12 amino acids. The chain's CDR3 is CASSAQGAGYTF. As DNA, the CDR3 is TGTGCCAGCAGTGCACAGGGGGCGGGCTACACCTTC.

The chain joins TRBV30 to TRBJ1-2; D is ambiguous. V dropped 2 bases and J dropped 5 bases, with 12 bases sitting between them. CDR3 length: 13 residues. Germline CDR1 is GTSNPN and CDR2 is SVGIG (reference sequence). In DNA form, the CDR3 reads TGTGCCTGGAGTTCTGAGGGATGGTATGGCTACACCTTC. Its protein product is CAWSSEGWYGYTF.

V gene TRBV27 combines with J gene TRBJ1-3; the D is unclear. V shed 6 bases and J shed 0 bases, with 6 bases lying between them. Germline loops: CDR1 MNHEY, CDR2 SMNVEV (reference sequence). CDR3 length equals 13 residues. DNA of the CDR3: TGTGCCAGCAGGGGGAGCTCTGGAAACACCATATATTTT. It translates to CASRGSSGNTIYF.

V is TRBV5-1 and J is TRBJ2-3; 8 bases match TRBD2. V lost 5 bases and J lost 0; bases outside the gene matches: 5. Germline CDR1 reads SGHRS; CDR2 reads YFSETQ. This CDR3 has 15 amino acids. CDR3 DNA sequence: TGCGCCAGCAGGGAGGGACTAGTCAGCACAGATACGCAGTATTTT. Residues: CASREGLVSTDTQYF.

V gene TRBV5-6 combines with J gene TRBJ2-1; 9 bases are a match to TRBD2. Germline CDR1 SGHDT, CDR2 YYEEEE. Trimming at V came to 4 bases and at J to 8 bases, leaving 10 bases not matched to a gene. This CDR3 contains 15 residues. CDR3 coding DNA: TGTGCCAGCAGCCACCCTAGCGGGATTGGGGATGAGCAGTTCTTC. As protein: CASSHPSGIGDEQFF.

The V call is TRBV2, the J call TRBJ2-1; TRBD2 is a possible D gene (5 bases). CDR1 SNHLY and CDR2 FYNNEI come from the germline V gene. The CDR3 length is 14 residues. V lost 7 bases and J 0 bases, leaving 10 bases between the germline ends. The CDR3 loop reads CASIGVRSYNEQFF. The CDR3 nucleotides are TGTGCCAGCATCGGGGTTCGCTCCTACAATGAGCAGTTCTTC.

The chain links TRBV30 to TRBJ1-3; D gene unclear. The V end lost 6 bases, the J end lost 0 bases, and 18 bases lay between the germline ends. Germline V CDR1 and CDR2: GTSNPN, SVGIG (reference sequence). The CDR3 is 16 residues long. The CDR3 is CACTRGTSYSGNTIYF. For the CDR3, the DNA is TGTGCCTGTACACGGGGAACTTCTTACTCTGGAAACACCATATATTTT.

This rearrangement joins TRBV4-1 to TRBJ2-7; D unclear. Trimming took 1 base from V and 2 from J, leaving 15 bases between them. The germline V gene encodes CDR1 MGHRA and CDR2 YSYEKL. CDR3 length equals 16 residues. Written as DNA, the CDR3 is TGCGCCAGCAGCCAAGTGGATCTAGTTTCTACCTACGAGCAGTACTTC. It translates to CASSQVDLVSTYEQYF.

The rearrangement joins TRBV19 to TRBJ2-5; 10 bases are shared with TRBD2. This CDR3 contains 15 residues. Looked up from germline, CDR1 is LNHDA and CDR2 is SQIVND (reference sequence). With 3 bases clipped from V and 1 base from J, the junction kept 2 bases outside the gene matches. The CDR3 here is CASSMASGGQETQYF. The CDR3 coding sequence is TGTGCCAGTAGTATGGCTAGCGGGGGCCAAGAGACCCAGTACTTC.